This T cell receptor (beta chain) came from a study of T cell responses to AZD1222 COVID-19 vaccine. About this clone itself: Antigen specificity is unknown.

Method: immunoSEQ multiplex PCR; TCRdb's copy keeps in-frame clones and lacks some. The sample consists of roughly 150,000 clones, 90% to 95% of them appearing once. Overall study findings and caveats: Close to half of spike-specific TCRs reportedly recognize unmutated variant regions. Samples come after the peak T cell response, not at day 14. Elevations in Spike-specific TCR breadth and depth followed administration of two AZD1222 doses.

The clonotype originates from an adult in good health. Material: peripheral blood, obtained on day 0 of AZD1222 vaccination.

Here the CDR3 reads CASSGFGATYEQYF. In DNA form, the CDR3 reads TGTGCCAGCAGCGGATTCGGGGCCACCTACGAGCAGTACTTC. The chain employs TRBV25-1 and TRBJ2-7; the D gene could be TRBD1 or TRBD2 (5 bases each). CDR1 is MGHDK, CDR2 SYGVNS, per germline. V was trimmed by 6 bases and J by 2 bases, leaving 14 bases between them. This CDR3 has 14 amino acids.